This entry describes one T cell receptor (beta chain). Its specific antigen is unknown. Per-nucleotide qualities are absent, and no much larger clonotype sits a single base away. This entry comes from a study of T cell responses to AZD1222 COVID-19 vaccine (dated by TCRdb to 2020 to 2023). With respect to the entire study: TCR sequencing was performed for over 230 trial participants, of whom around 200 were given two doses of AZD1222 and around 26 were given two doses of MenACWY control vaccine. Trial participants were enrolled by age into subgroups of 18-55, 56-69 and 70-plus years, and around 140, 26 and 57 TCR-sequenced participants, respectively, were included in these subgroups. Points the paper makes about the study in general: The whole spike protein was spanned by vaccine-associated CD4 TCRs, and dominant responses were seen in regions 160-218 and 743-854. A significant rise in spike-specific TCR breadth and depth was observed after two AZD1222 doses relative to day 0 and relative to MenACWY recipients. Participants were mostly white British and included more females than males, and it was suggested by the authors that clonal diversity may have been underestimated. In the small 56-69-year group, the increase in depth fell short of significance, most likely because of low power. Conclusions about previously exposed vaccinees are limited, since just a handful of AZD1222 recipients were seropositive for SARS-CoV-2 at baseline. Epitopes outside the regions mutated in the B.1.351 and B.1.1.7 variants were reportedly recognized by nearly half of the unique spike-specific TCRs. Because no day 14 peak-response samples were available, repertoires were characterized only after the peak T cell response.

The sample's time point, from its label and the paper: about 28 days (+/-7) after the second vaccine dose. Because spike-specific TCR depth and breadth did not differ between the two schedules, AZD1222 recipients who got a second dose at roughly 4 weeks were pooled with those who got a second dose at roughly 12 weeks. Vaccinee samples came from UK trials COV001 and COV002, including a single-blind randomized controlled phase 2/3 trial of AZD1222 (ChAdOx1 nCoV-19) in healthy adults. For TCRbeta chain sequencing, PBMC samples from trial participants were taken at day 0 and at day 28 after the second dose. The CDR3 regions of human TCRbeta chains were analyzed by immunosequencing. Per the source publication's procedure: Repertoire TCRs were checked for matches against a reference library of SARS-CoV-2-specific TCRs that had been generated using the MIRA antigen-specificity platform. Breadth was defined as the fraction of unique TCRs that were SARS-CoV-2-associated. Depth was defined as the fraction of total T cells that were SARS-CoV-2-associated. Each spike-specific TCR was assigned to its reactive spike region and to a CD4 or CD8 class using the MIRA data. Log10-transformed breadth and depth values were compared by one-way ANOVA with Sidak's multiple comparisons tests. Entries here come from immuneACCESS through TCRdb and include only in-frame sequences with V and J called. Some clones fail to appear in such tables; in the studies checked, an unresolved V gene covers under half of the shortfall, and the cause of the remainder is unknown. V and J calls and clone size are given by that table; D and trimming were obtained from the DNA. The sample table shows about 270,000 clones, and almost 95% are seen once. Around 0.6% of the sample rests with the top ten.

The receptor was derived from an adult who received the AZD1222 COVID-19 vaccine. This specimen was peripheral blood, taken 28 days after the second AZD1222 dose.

The CDR3 region has the sequence CASRRASWEQYF. The nucleotide sequence reads as follows: TGTGCCAGCCGGCGCGCCTCCTGGGAGCAGTACTTC. The rearranged chain carries TRBV6-5 and TRBJ2-7, with no D gene named confidently. The V end loses 8 bases and the J end loses 7 bases, and a stretch of 15 bases separates them. Via the germline V gene, CDR1 is MNHEY and CDR2 SVGAGI. The CDR3 contains 12 residues, cysteine and phenylalanine counted. Kept here is only the CDR3 DNA, which spans 36 bases and is read in frame from base 1.